The rows below give T cell receptor beta chains drawn from one sample of a study of breast tumors, draining lymph nodes, adjacent tissues. A single record per CDR3 protein comes from TCRdb applying MiXCR to the multiplex PCR reads. Of 180,000 or so distinct CDR3 sequences in the sample, roughly 31% were seen once. Sequencing was carried out using axillary lymph node tissue. The origin of the receptors is a female donor with breast cancer. Some clones in this sample may be carry-over from other donors' samples. The CDR3 runs from the conserved cysteine through the conserved F or W. D genes are given only for firm matches. Not all rows give a size; the values are once, few, many and, for expanded clones, a class.

cdr3_aa: CATWTATNEKLFF
cdr3_nt: TGTGCCACCTGGACAGCAACTAATGAAAAACTGTTTTTT
clone_size: NA
j_call: TRBJ1-4
d_call: NA
v_call: TRBV6-2/TRBV6-3

cdr3_aa: CASTIKIGQGNTYGANVLTF
cdr3_nt: TGTGCCAGCACAATAAAGATAGGACAGGGAAACACTTATGGGGCCAACGTCCTGACTTTC
clone_size: NA
j_call: TRBJ2-6
d_call: TRBD1
v_call: TRBV5-8

cdr3_aa: CASSPVGGAEKLFF
cdr3_nt: TGTGCCAGCAGCCCAGTAGGCGGGGCAGAAAAACTGTTTTTT
clone_size: NA
j_call: TRBJ1-4
d_call: NA
v_call: TRBV4-2

cdr3_aa: CASSVTPAGQGFTGELFF
cdr3_nt: TGTGCCAGCAGTGTCACCCCCGCGGGACAGGGTTTCACCGGGGAGCTGTTTTTT
clone_size: many
j_call: TRBJ2-2
d_call: TRBD1
v_call: TRBV2

cdr3_aa: CASSWRNEQFF
cdr3_nt: TGTGCCAGCAGTTGGCGCAATGAGCAGTTCTTC
clone_size: many
j_call: TRBJ2-1
d_call: NA
v_call: TRBV12-3/TRBV12-4

cdr3_aa: CASKVGGTGELFF
cdr3_nt: TGTGCCAGTAAAGTAGGGGGCACCGGGGAGCTGTTTTTT
clone_size: many
j_call: TRBJ2-2
d_call: NA
v_call: TRBV19

cdr3_aa: CASNDRGKKVTGELFF
cdr3_nt: TGTGCCAGTAATGACAGGGGTAAGAAGGTCACCGGGGAGCTGTTTTTT
clone_size: many
j_call: TRBJ2-2
d_call: TRBD1
v_call: TRBV19

cdr3_aa: CASSISGGIETQYF
cdr3_nt: TGTGCCAGCAGTATATCCGGGGGAATAGAGACCCAGTACTTC
clone_size: many
j_call: TRBJ2-5
d_call: NA
v_call: TRBV5-8

cdr3_aa: CASSADRAFGGYTF
cdr3_nt: TGTGCCAGTAGCGCAGACAGGGCCTTTGGAGGCTACACCTTC
clone_size: many
j_call: TRBJ1-2
d_call: TRBD1
v_call: TRBV28

cdr3_aa: CASSVVSTDTQYF
cdr3_nt: TGTGCCAGCAGCGTAGTTAGCACAGATACGCAGTATTTT
clone_size: NA
j_call: TRBJ2-3
d_call: NA
v_call: TRBV9

cdr3_aa: CAISDADRTTDTQYF
cdr3_nt: TGTGCCATCAGTGATGCGGACAGGACCACAGATACGCAGTATTTT
clone_size: many
j_call: TRBJ2-3
d_call: TRBD1
v_call: TRBV10-3

cdr3_aa: CASSQLAFSYEQYF
cdr3_nt: TGCGCCAGCAGCCAACTGGCTTTCTCCTACGAGCAGTACTTC
clone_size: many
j_call: TRBJ2-7
d_call: NA
v_call: TRBV4-1

cdr3_aa: CSAAGLAGTDTQYF
cdr3_nt: TGCAGTGCTGCAGGACTAGCGGGCACAGATACGCAGTATTTT
clone_size: many
j_call: TRBJ2-3
d_call: TRBD2
v_call: TRBV20-1

cdr3_aa: CASSFATGSYVQPQHF
cdr3_nt: TGTGCCAGCAGCTTCGCTACCGGGTCCTACGTTCAGCCCCAGCATTTT
clone_size: many
j_call: TRBJ1-5
d_call: NA
v_call: TRBV7-9